What follows is one TCR beta chain and its context. No antigen is known for it. PCR primers comprised 60 Vbeta and 13 Jbeta primers. Data came from immunoSEQ multiplex PCR; TCRdb stores just in-frame clones and leaves some out. The data contain under 150,000 clones, around 83% of them singletons. The data originate from a study of cytomegalovirus exposure and HLA in healthy donors. Points from the study as a whole: The classifier, whose performance was assessed in both the original and validation cohorts, reportedly diagnosed cytomegalovirus status with high specificity and sensitivity.

V was cut by 6 bases and J by 3 bases, with 12 bases left in between. This CDR3 comprises 15 residues. Germline CDR1 is ENHRY and CDR2 is SYGVKD. J is TRBJ1-6 and V is TRBV10-3, with unresolved D. The clonotype comes from a man aged 35-49 years in good health and CMV-seropositive. Sequencing was performed on PBMCs. Here the CDR3 reads CAIRPGTDYNSPLHF. Here the CDR3 DNA reads TGTGCCATCAGGCCCGGAACAGACTATAATTCACCCCTCCACTTT.